Included here is one T cell receptor (beta chain) sequence, with context. Its antigen remains unidentified. This entry comes from a study of PD-L1 blockade in urothelial cancer. Study-wide background: In the patient group, about 90% of the roughly 29 were males with bladder-origin urothelial cancer.

Findings of the study overall: Clonality of blood TCR below the median before treatment predicted better survival.

The method was immunoSEQ multiplex PCR; TCRdb's version includes in-frame clones alone and lacks a portion of them. The sample contains about 100,000 clones, around 82% of which appear only once. Germline V gene data show CDR1 as MNHEY and CDR2 as SVGAGI. Trimming removed 7 bases at V and 0 bases at J, with 12 bases between. This CDR3 has 15 amino acids. The clonotype comes from a man aged 50-59 years with urothelial cancer. V gene TRBV6-5 combines with J gene TRBJ1-4; no reliable D call. The specimen was PBMCs, collected around atezolizumab (anti-PD-L1) treatment. CDR3 coding DNA: TGTGCCAGCACATACAACCACCCAACTAATGAAAAACTGTTTTTT. Protein: CASTYNHPTNEKLFF.